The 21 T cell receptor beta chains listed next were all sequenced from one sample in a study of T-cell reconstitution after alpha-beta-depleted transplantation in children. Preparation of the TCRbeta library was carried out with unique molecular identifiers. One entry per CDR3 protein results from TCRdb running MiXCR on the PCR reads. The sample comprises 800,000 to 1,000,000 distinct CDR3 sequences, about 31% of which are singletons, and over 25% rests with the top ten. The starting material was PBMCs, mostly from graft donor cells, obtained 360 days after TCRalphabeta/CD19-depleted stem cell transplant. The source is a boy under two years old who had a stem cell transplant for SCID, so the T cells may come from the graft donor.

The CDR3 nucleotides are TGCGCCAGCAGCCAAGAGTCGCGGGGGGGCACAGATACGCAGTATTTT. Amino acids: CASSQESRGGTDTQYF. The chain links TRBV4-3 to TRBJ2-3, with TRBD2 matching over 8 bases. The CDR3 runs 16 residues. V trimming: 0 bases; J trimming: 1 base; junction bases outside the gene matches: 3. The V gene's germline CDR1 is LGHNA and CDR2 YSLEER.

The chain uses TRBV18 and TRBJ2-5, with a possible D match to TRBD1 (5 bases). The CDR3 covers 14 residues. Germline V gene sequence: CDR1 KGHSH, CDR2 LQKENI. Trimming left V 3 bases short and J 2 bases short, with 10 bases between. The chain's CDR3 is CASSPHQGQETQYF. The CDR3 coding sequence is TGTGCCAGCTCACCGCATCAGGGACAAGAGACCCAGTACTTC.

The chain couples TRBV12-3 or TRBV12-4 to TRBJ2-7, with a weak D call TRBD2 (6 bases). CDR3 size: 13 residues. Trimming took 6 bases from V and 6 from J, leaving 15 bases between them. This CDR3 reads CASRPGRRGEQYF. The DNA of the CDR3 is TGTGCCAGCAGGCCCGGCCGGAGGGGCGAGCAGTACTTC.

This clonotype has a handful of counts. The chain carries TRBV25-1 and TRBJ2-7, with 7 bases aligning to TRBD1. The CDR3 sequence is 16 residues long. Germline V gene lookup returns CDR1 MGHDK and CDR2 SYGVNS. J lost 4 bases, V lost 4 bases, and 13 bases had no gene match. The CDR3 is CASSATGRSSIYEQYF. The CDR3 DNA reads TGTGCCAGCAGTGCGACAGGGCGGTCATCGATATACGAGCAGTACTTC.

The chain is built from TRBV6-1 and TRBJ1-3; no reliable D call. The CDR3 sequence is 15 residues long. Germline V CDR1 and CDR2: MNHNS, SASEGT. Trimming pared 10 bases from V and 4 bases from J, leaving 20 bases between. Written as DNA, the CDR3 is TGTGCCACCCTGCTGAGAAGGGAGACAGGAAACACCATATATTTT. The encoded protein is CATLLRRETGNTIYF.

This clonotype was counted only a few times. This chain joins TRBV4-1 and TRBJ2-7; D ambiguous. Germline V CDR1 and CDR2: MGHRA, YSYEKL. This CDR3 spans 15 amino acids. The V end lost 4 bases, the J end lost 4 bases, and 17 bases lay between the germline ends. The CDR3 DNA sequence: TGCGCCAGCAGCCGCGCTGAGACTTTCCCATACGAGCAGTACTTC. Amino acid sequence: CASSRAETFPYEQYF.

CDR3 DNA sequence: TGTGCCAGCAGTTTGCGGCAGGAACCCTCCTACGAGCAGTACTTC. This sequence encodes CASSLRQEPSYEQYF. This chain uses TRBV12-3 or TRBV12-4 with TRBJ2-7, with D unresolved. Trimming stripped 3 bases from V and 0 bases from J, with 12 bases between. The CDR3 spans 15 residues.

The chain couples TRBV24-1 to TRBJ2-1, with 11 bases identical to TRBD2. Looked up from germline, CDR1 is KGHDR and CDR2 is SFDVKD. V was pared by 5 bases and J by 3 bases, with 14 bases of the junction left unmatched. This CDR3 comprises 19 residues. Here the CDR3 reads CATSGRLAGKGRLYNEQFF. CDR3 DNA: TGTGCCACCAGTGGTCGACTAGCGGGGAAAGGTAGACTCTACAATGAGCAGTTCTTC.

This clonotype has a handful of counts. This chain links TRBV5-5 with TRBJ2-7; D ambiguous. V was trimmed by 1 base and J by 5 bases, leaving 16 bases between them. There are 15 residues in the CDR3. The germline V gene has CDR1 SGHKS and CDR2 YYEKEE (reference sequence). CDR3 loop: CASSLLGRGAHEQYF. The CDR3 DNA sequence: TGTGCCAGCAGCTTGCTAGGCAGAGGTGCCCACGAGCAGTACTTC.

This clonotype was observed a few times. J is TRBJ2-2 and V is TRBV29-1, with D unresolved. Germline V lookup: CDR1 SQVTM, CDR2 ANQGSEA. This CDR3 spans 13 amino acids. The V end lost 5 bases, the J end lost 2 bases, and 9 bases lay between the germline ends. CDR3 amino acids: CSVPQPNTGELFF. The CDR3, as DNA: TGCAGCGTTCCACAGCCCAACACCGGGGAGCTGTTTTTT.

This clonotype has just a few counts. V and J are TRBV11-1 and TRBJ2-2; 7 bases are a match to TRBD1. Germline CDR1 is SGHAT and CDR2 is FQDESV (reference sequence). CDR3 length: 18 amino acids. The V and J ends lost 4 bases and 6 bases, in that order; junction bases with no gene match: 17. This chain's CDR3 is CASSSYNLGQEVAGELFF. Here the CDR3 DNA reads TGTGCCAGCAGCTCCTACAACCTAGGACAGGAGGTTGCCGGGGAGCTGTTTTTT. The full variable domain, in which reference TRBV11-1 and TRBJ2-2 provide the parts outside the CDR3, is EAEVAQSPRYKITEKSQAVAFWCDPISGHATLYWYRQILGQGPELLVQFQDESVVDDSQLPKDRFSAERLKGVDSTLKIQPAELGDSAMYLCASSSYNLGQEVAGELFFGEGSRLTVL.

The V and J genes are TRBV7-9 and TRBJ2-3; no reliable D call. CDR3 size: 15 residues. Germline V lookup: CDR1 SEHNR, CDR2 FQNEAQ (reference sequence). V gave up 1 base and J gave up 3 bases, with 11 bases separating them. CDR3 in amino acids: CASSLDSYRTDTQYF. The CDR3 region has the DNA TGTGCCAGCAGCTTAGACTCTTATCGTACAGATACGCAGTATTTT.

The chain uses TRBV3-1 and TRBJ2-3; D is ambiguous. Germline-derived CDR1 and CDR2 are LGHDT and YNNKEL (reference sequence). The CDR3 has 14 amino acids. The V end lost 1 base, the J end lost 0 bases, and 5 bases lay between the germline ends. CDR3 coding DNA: TGTGCCAGCAGCCAAGCAGCTAGCACAGATACGCAGTATTTT. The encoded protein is CASSQAASTDTQYF.

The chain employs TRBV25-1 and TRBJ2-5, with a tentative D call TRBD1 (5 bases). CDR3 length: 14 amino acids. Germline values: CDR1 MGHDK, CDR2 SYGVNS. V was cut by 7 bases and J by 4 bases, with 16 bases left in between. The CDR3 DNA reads TGTGCCAGCACCGACCTGGGGCAGAGAGAGACCCAGTACTTC. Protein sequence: CASTDLGQRETQYF.

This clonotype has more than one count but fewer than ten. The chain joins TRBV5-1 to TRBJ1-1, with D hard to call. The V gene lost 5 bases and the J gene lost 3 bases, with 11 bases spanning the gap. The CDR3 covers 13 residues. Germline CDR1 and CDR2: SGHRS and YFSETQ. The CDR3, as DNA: TGCGCCAGCAGGGTAGAGAGTTACACTGAAGCTTTCTTT. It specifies CASRVESYTEAFF.

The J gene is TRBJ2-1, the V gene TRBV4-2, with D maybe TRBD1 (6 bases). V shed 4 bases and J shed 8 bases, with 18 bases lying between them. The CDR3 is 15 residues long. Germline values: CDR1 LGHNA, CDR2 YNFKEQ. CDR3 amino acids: CASSPGTWVLDEQFF. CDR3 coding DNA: TGTGCCAGCAGCCCCGGGACATGGGTCCTAGATGAGCAGTTCTTC.

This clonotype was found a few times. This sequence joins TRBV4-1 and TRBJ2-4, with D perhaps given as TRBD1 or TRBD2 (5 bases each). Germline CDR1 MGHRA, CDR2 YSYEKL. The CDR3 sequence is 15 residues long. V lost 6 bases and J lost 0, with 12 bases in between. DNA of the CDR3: TGCGCCAGCAGTCGGGGACCGCTAGCCAAAAACATTCAGTACTTC. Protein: CASSRGPLAKNIQYF.

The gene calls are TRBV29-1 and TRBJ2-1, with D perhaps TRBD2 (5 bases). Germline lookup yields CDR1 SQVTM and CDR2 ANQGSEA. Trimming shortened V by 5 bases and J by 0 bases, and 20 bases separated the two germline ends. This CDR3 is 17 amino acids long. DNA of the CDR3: TGCAGCGTTCGGGCGGGCTTATCCCGTACCTCCTACAATGAGCAGTTCTTC. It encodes CSVRAGLSRTSYNEQFF.

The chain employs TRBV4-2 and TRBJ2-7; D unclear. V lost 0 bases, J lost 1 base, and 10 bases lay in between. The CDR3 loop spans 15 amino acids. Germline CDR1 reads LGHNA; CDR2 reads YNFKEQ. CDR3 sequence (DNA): TGTGCCAGCAGCCAAGAAATCGCCTCGTCCTACGAGCAGTACTTC. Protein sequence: CASSQEIASSYEQYF.

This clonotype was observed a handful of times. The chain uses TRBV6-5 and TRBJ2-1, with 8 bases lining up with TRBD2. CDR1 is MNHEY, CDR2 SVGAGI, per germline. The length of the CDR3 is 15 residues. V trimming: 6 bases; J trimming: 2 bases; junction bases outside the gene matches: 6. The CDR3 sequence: CASSYSGATYNEQFF. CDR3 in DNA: TGTGCCAGCAGCTATAGCGGGGCAACCTACAATGAGCAGTTCTTC.

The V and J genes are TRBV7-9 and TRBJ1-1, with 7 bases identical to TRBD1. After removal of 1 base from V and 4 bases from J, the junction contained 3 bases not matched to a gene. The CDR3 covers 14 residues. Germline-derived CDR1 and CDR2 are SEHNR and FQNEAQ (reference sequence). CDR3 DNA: TGTGCCAGCAGCTTAGGGGGACAGCGCACTGAAGCTTTCTTT. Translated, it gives CASSLGGQRTEAFF.